This T cell receptor beta chain is drawn from a study of CD8 T cells in Susac syndrome. TEMRA cells were enriched by FACS, while CD8+ and CD4+ T cells were obtained through a negative isolation that was performed magnetically. It was with random hexamers that roughly 0.45 to 1 ug RNA was reverse transcribed. TCRdb called the immunoSEQ multiplex PCR reads again in MiXCR, with one record for every CDR3 protein. The repertoire holds around 79,000 distinct CDR3 sequences, with about 95% as singletons. The V gene's germline CDR1 is SQVTM and CDR2 ANQGSEA. This CDR3 is 14 amino acids long. With 5 bases clipped from V and 1 base from J, the junction kept 3 bases outside the gene matches.

V is TRBV29-1 and J is TRBJ1-2, with 11 bases matching TRBD1. What was sequenced was CD8+ T cells from PBMCs. This receptor was taken from a human donor with multiple sclerosis. The CDR3 DNA follows: TGCAGCGTTTCCGGGACAGGGGGTAACTATGGCTACACCTTC. Translated, it gives CSVSGTGGNYGYTF.